The T cell receptor beta chain described here comes from a study of T cells in Graves' hyperthyroidism and ophthalmopathy. Turning to the study itself: Before treatment of any kind, peripheral blood was taken at initial diagnosis. Study observations and caveats: In the analysis, a 13 V-J model separated ophthalmopathy from stable hyperthyroidism. Most expanded thyroid clonotypes above 0.001 also appeared in blood.

Trimming removed 3 bases from V and 2 bases from J, with 10 bases in between. Germline CDR1 reads LGHDT; CDR2 reads YNNKEL (reference sequence). CDR3 length: 14 residues. This clonotype was counted at least ten times. Its antigen is undetermined. The blood sample was taken at first hyperthyroidism diagnosis, before any ophthalmopathy symptoms. Amplification targeted TCR beta CDR3 regions from RNA transcripts. When the TCR CDR3 underwent first-round RT-PCR, the HTBI primer set was used. TCRdb processed the multiplex PCR reads anew with MiXCR; each CDR3 protein has one entry. This sample has 150,000 to 200,000 distinct CDR3 sequences, with 9.4% found just once.

The TCR was taken from a woman aged 18-30 years with Graves' hyperthyroidism that later progressed to Graves' ophthalmopathy. Source material: blood. V usage is TRBV3-1 and J usage is TRBJ2-5; possibly TRBD1 or TRBD2 for D (5 bases each). The CDR3 DNA reads TGTGCCAGCAGCCAGCCGGGGCTACAAGAGACCCAGTACTTC. Its protein product is CASSQPGLQETQYF.